The 30 T cell receptor beta chains presented below share a single source sample, sequenced in a study of T cell repertoires in cytomegalovirus infection. TCRdb re-analysed the reads in MiXCR, keeping a single row per CDR3 protein. The sample lists 750,000 to 950,000 distinct CDR3 sequences, around 29% occurring once. These TCRs' antigens remain unknown. Specimen: cultured CD8+ T cells from PBMCs, collected from culture after CMV antigen stimulation. All receptors derive from a human donor in good health (CMV status not recorded). Some clones in this sample may be carry-over from other donors' samples.

This clonotype was seen only a few times. The rearrangement uses TRBV7-8 and TRBJ1-2; D not certain. Trimming removed 1 base at V and 8 bases at J, with 14 bases between. The CDR3 is 14 amino acids. Germline V gives CDR1 SGHVS, CDR2 FQNEAQ. CDR3 loop: CASSLGGSGLGYTF. The CDR3 DNA is TGTGCCAGCAGCTTAGGGGGATCAGGACTGGGCTACACCTTC.

The sample holds a few counts of this clonotype. This chain links TRBV12-3 or TRBV12-4 with TRBJ2-2; the match to TRBD2 covers 9 bases. The CDR3 loop spans 14 amino acids. J was trimmed by 5 bases and V by 6 bases; bases with no gene match: 4. The CDR3 sequence: CASRAGGPTGELFF. CDR3 DNA sequence: TGTGCCAGCAGGGCGGGGGGGCCGACCGGGGAGCTGTTTTTT.

This clonotype has just a few counts. This chain uses TRBV7-8 with TRBJ1-2; D ambiguous. This CDR3 contains 14 residues. Per germline, CDR1 SGHVS and CDR2 FQNEAQ. Trimming pared 6 bases from V and 4 bases from J, leaving 15 bases between. Here the CDR3 reads CASRPDVAGYGYTF. CDR3 nucleotides: TGTGCCAGCAGGCCTGACGTGGCAGGCTATGGCTACACCTTC.

This chain connects TRBV20-1 to TRBJ1-2; no definite D call. Trimming removed 0 bases from V and 7 bases from J, with 12 bases in between. CDR3 size: 13 residues. The germline V gene has CDR1 DFQATT and CDR2 SNEGSKA (reference sequence). The CDR3 loop reads CSARDTEGSGYTF. CDR3 nucleotide sequence: TGCAGTGCTAGAGATACGGAGGGAAGTGGCTACACCTTC.

The CDR3 DNA follows: TGTGCCAGCAGTTTCTATGGAGGTTGGGAGACCCAGTACTTC. As protein: CASSFYGGWETQYF. The chain has TRBV27 and TRBJ2-5, with D possibly matching TRBD2 (5 bases). The CDR3 spans 14 residues. Germline V gene data show CDR1 as MNHEY and CDR2 as SMNVEV (reference sequence). V lost 3 bases, J lost 5 bases, and 13 bases lay in between.

This clonotype was detected ten times or more. The chain links TRBV4-1 to TRBJ1-2, with D tentatively TRBD1 (5 bases). Trimming removed 2 bases at V and 8 bases at J, with 9 bases between. Germline assignment: CDR1 MGHRA and CDR2 YSYEKL. The CDR3 spans 12 residues. CDR3 DNA: TGCGCCAGCAGCCAAAAGGGGCGAGGCTACACCTTC. Translation gives CASSQKGRGYTF.

The J gene is TRBJ2-3, the V gene TRBV28; D is tentatively TRBD1 or TRBD2 (5 bases each). This CDR3 comprises 19 residues. V was clipped by 1 base and J by 2 bases, with 22 bases between them. CDR1 and CDR2 (germline): MDHEN, SYDVKM. The CDR3 spells CASSLSTRGPETPTDTQYF. CDR3 bases: TGTGCCAGCAGTTTATCTACCCGGGGCCCCGAGACACCCACAGATACGCAGTATTTT.

J is TRBJ2-1 and V is TRBV5-4; 10 bases are a match to TRBD1. The CDR3 contains 16 residues. With V trimmed by 4 bases and J by 9 bases, 13 bases remained unmatched. Germline V gene sequence: CDR1 SGHNT, CDR2 YYREEE (reference sequence). CDR3 DNA: TGTGCCAGCAGCCAACCAGGACAGGGGGTAAACAGTGAGCAGTTCTTC. Translating it yields CASSQPGQGVNSEQFF.

This clonotype was observed a handful of times. The chain employs TRBV7-8 and TRBJ1-1, with D possibly TRBD1 on 6 matching bases. V gave up 5 bases and J gave up 10 bases, with 14 bases separating them. The CDR3 is made up of 12 amino acids. The germline CDR1 and CDR2 sequences are SGHVS and FQNEAQ. The CDR3 region is CASSVGQKGAFF. CDR3 bases: TGTGCCAGCAGCGTCGGACAGAAAGGAGCTTTCTTT. The full variable domain, with the rest looked up from reference TRBV7-8 and TRBJ1-1, is GAGVSQSPRYKVAKRGQDVALRCDPISGHVSLFWYQQALGQGPEFLTYFQNEAQLDKSGLPSDRFFAERPEGSVSTLKIQRTQQEDSAVYLCASSVGQKGAFFGQGTRLTVV.

At least ten counts were recorded for this clonotype. V is TRBV7-9 and J is TRBJ2-5; the D is unclear. V was clipped by 0 bases and J by 5 bases, with 10 bases between them. This CDR3 comprises 14 residues. Germline V CDR1 and CDR2: SEHNR, FQNEAQ (reference sequence). Here the CDR3 reads CASSLAFAWETQYF. CDR3 nucleotides: TGTGCCAGCAGCTTAGCTTTCGCATGGGAGACCCAGTACTTC. The full variable domain, completed using reference TRBV7-9 and TRBJ2-5, is DTGVSQNPRHKITKRGQNVTFRCDPISEHNRLYWYRQTLGQGPEFLTYFQNEAQLEKSRLLSDRFSAERPKGSFSTLEIQRTEQGDSAMYLCASSLAFAWETQYFGPGTRLLVL.

The V gene is TRBV6-2 or TRBV6-3, the J gene TRBJ2-5; 9 positions match TRBD1. With 2 bases clipped from V and 3 bases from J, the junction kept 7 bases outside the gene matches. This CDR3 has 16 residues. Germline CDR1 MNHEY, CDR2 SVGEGT. CDR3 nucleotides: TGTGCCAGCAGTTACCGGGACAGGGAGATGAAAGAGACCCAGTACTTC. It is translated as CASSYRDREMKETQYF.

There are a few counts of this clonotype. This rearrangement joins TRBV25-1 to TRBJ1-6; D gene unclear. V shed 3 bases and J shed 8 bases, with 5 bases lying between them. This CDR3 is built from 12 residues. Per germline, CDR1 MGHDK and CDR2 SYGVNS. In DNA form, the CDR3 reads TGTGCCAGCAGTGACCCTTATTCACCCCTCCACTTT. Translated: CASSDPYSPLHF.

A few counts support this clonotype. The chain employs TRBV4-2 and TRBJ2-1; tentative D call: TRBD2 (5 bases). This CDR3 contains 16 residues. Germline CDR1 is LGHNA and CDR2 is YNFKEQ. The germline V and J ends were trimmed by 0 bases and 5 bases, with 14 bases remaining between them. This CDR3 is CASSQDELVVDNEQFF. In DNA, the CDR3 is TGTGCCAGCAGCCAAGATGAACTAGTAGTAGACAATGAGCAGTTCTTC.

With regard to this clonotype: The junction departs from the called germline gene at one end, perhaps through a read error. J is TRBJ2-5 and V is TRBV7-6; no definite D call. CDR3 length: 11 amino acids. Germline V gene lookup returns CDR1 SGHVS and CDR2 FNYEAQ. CDR3 nucleotides: TGTGCCAGCAGCTTAAAGGACCAAGTGGACTTC. Its translation: CASSLKDQVDF.

The rearrangement links TRBV7-6 to TRBJ2-2; D is uncertain. This CDR3 has 14 residues. The germline V gene has CDR1 SGHVS and CDR2 FNYEAQ. The V end was cut by 8 bases, the J end by 0 bases, with 10 bases between. The CDR3: CASYEISNTGELFF. The DNA of the CDR3 is TGTGCCAGCTACGAGATTTCGAACACCGGGGAGCTGTTTTTT.

This clonotype appeared many times. One end of the junction does not line up with germline, which may come from a read error. V is TRBV7-7 and J is TRBJ2-1, with D possibly matching TRBD2 (7 bases). Germline V gene sequence: CDR1 SSHAT, CDR2 FNYEAQ (reference sequence). The CDR3 spans 14 residues. As DNA, the CDR3 is TGTGCTAGCAGCTTAGAGGGGGGGCATAATGAGCAGTTCTTC. This gives the protein CASSLEGGHNEQFF.

This clonotype was detected only a few times. This chain connects TRBV15 to TRBJ2-7, with 7 positions matching TRBD1. The junction had 6 bases not matched to a gene; V was cut back by 0 bases and J by 1 base. Germline V gene lookup returns CDR1 LNHNV and CDR2 YYDKDF (reference sequence). The length of the CDR3 is 16 residues. In DNA form, the CDR3 reads TGTGCCACCAGCAGAGAAGACAGGGTCGGATCCTACGAGCAGTACGTC. Protein product: CATSREDRVGSYEQYV.

This clonotype was found a few times. The chain uses TRBV14 and TRBJ1-2; 9 bases match TRBD1. Unmatched junction bases numbered 14, after V lost 4 bases and J lost 5 bases. This CDR3 is built from 17 residues. Germline CDR1 is SGHDN and CDR2 is FVKESK. CDR3 nucleotide sequence: TGTGCCAGCAGCCTAGAGCGGACCGGGACAGGGAATTATGGCTACACCTTC. This codes for CASSLERTGTGNYGYTF.

The chain is built from TRBV6-1 and TRBJ1-5, with no clear D. Germline CDR1 is MNHNS and CDR2 is SASEGT. This CDR3 is built from 16 residues. Trimming left V 1 base short and J 5 bases short, with 15 bases between. DNA of the CDR3: TGTGCCAGCAGTGAAGTGCATGGTTCGGGTTATCAGCCCCAGCATTTT. Its translation: CASSEVHGSGYQPQHF.

The gene calls are TRBV20-1 and TRBJ2-2, with 9 bases lining up with TRBD1. Germline CDR1 is DFQATT and CDR2 is SNEGSKA (reference sequence). V was pared by 2 bases and J by 3 bases, with 7 bases of the junction left unmatched. This CDR3 has 16 amino acids. CDR3 sequence: CSARPRTGAYTGELFF. The CDR3 nucleotides are TGCAGTGCTAGACCTAGGACAGGGGCCTACACCGGGGAGCTGTTTTTT.

This clonotype was found many times. The V gene is TRBV7-2, the J gene TRBJ2-2; 10 bases map to TRBD1. With V trimmed by 3 bases and J by 6 bases, 13 bases remained unmatched. Germline CDR1 SGHTA, CDR2 FQGNSA. The CDR3 is made up of 18 amino acids. The CDR3 DNA sequence: TGTGCCAGCAGCTTCCCGGGACAGGGGTTTAAGAGGGCCGGGGAGCTGTTTTTT. Its translation: CASSFPGQGFKRAGELFF.

This clonotype has at least ten counts. The chain combines TRBV7-8 with TRBJ1-4; a possible D gene is TRBD1 (5 bases). From germline, CDR1 is SGHVS and CDR2 FQNEAQ. Trimming stripped 5 bases from V and 8 bases from J, with 18 bases between. The CDR3 consists of 15 residues. The CDR3 nucleotides read TGTGCCAGCAGCCCGAGGGGCAGGGAAGGAGAAAAACTGTTTTTT. Amino acid sequence: CASSPRGREGEKLFF.

The rearrangement uses TRBV4-3 and TRBJ1-1; D is undetermined. Germline-derived CDR1 and CDR2 are LGHNA and YSLEER. CDR3 length: 14 residues. Trimming stripped 1 base from V and 4 bases from J, with 10 bases between. The CDR3 nucleotides read TGCGCCAGCAGCCAAGTGAACTTTATCACTGAAGCTTTCTTT. Amino acids: CASSQVNFITEAFF.

This clonotype occurred a few times. V is TRBV9 and J is TRBJ2-7; 11 bases agree with TRBD1. V shed 2 bases, J shed 6 bases, and the junction held 7 bases outside the gene matches. Germline CDR1 and CDR2: SGDLS and YYNGEE. CDR3 length: 15 amino acids. CDR3 sequence (DNA): TGTGCCAGCAGCGTGGCCGGGACAGGGGGGTTCGAGCAGTACTTC. This sequence encodes CASSVAGTGGFEQYF.

This clonotype was picked up a small number of times. The gene calls are TRBV7-9 and TRBJ1-2; TRBD1 is a possible D gene (6 bases). The CDR3 length is 13 residues. The germline V and J ends were trimmed by 5 bases and 6 bases, with 13 bases remaining between them. CDR1 is SEHNR and CDR2 is FQNEAQ in the germline V gene (reference sequence). Here the CDR3 DNA reads TGTGCCAGCAGCCCCCCGGGGGCCCATGGCTACACCTTC. Translation: CASSPPGAHGYTF.

The sample holds many counts of this clonotype. The genes are TRBV2 and TRBJ1-2, with a tentative D call TRBD1 (6 bases). Between the trimmed V and J ends, which lost 8 bases and 14 bases, there was a span of 30 bases. Germline V gene lookup returns CDR1 SNHLY and CDR2 FYNNEI. This CDR3 has 15 residues. For the CDR3, the DNA is TGTGCCAGCTCCGGGACAAGAATCACCCGAAATCAGAGGACCTTC. Translated: CASSGTRITRNQRTF.

Remarks on this clonotype: At one boundary the junction diverges from the germline segment, which might be a read error. The chain uses TRBV7-7 and TRBJ2-3; 7 positions agree with TRBD2. This CDR3 has 13 amino acids. Germline V CDR1 and CDR2: SSHAT, FNYEAQ (reference sequence). Here the CDR3 reads CASREGPYATQYF. The CDR3 DNA is TGTGCTAGCAGGGAGGGGCCCTACGCTACGCAGTATTTT.

This clonotype has a count of ten or more. The rearrangement uses TRBV7-2 and TRBJ1-4; TRBD1 aligns across 7 bases. Germline-derived CDR1 and CDR2 are SGHTA and FQGNSA. V lost 4 bases, J lost 4 bases, and 15 bases stayed unmatched. The length of the CDR3 is 18 residues. The CDR3 spells CASSSEHTGATINEKLFF. The CDR3 DNA sequence: TGTGCCAGCAGCTCCGAACATACAGGGGCGACTATTAATGAAAAACTGTTTTTT.

Points on this clonotype: Given a much more abundant clone one base away, this may be a read error. V gene TRBV7-2 combines with J gene TRBJ1-4; D is uncertain. The CDR3 contains 15 residues. CDR1 and CDR2 from the germline V gene are SGHTA and FQGNSA. The V gene lost 1 base and the J gene lost 6 bases, with 12 bases spanning the gap. In DNA, the CDR3 is TGTGCCAGCAGCTTAGGCGTGTTCGCCCATGAAAAACTGTTTTTT. Translation: CASSLGVFAHEKLFF.

The chain has TRBV2 and TRBJ2-1, with D uncertain. This CDR3 contains 12 residues. Germline CDR1 is SNHLY and CDR2 is FYNNEI. V gave up 5 bases and J gave up 5 bases, with 7 bases separating them. CDR3 protein: CASSTSNNEQFF. The CDR3 DNA is TGTGCCAGCAGTACGAGTAACAATGAGCAGTTCTTC.